Listed here are 26 T cell receptor beta chains from one sample, sequenced in a study of T cells after yellow fever vaccination. TCRdb reprocessed the 5' RACE reads via MiXCR and lists one record per CDR3 protein. The sample carries about 320,000 distinct CDR3 sequences, approximately 4.3% recorded once. Sample: PBMCs, taken 15 days after the yellow fever booster vaccination. The receptor source for this set is a man younger than 30 who received the YFV17D yellow fever vaccine.

Only a few counts were recorded for this clonotype. The chain uses TRBV5-1 and TRBJ2-5; 10 nucleotides agree with TRBD2. With 5 bases clipped from V and 2 bases from J, the junction kept 12 bases outside the gene matches. CDR3 length: 17 amino acids. The V gene's germline CDR1 is SGHRS and CDR2 YFSETQ. The DNA for the CDR3 is TGCGCCAGCAGGCTTCCAAGAGCGGGGGGGTTACAAGAGACCCAGTACTTC. This gives the protein CASRLPRAGGLQETQYF.

This clonotype was recorded at least ten times. The chain has TRBV7-2 and TRBJ1-1; D unresolved. Germline V CDR1 and CDR2: SGHTA, FQGNSA. There are 13 residues in the CDR3. Trimming took 1 base from V and 8 from J, leaving 11 bases between them. The CDR3 protein is CASSLVVIPEAFF. The CDR3 DNA sequence: TGTGCCAGCAGCTTAGTCGTCATTCCCGAAGCTTTCTTT. The full variable domain, its missing parts supplied by reference TRBV7-2 and TRBJ1-1, is GAGVSQSPSNKVTEKGKDVELRCDPISGHTALYWYRQSLGQGLEFLIYFQGNSAPDKSGLPSDRFSAERTGGSVSTLTIQRTQQEDSAVYLCASSLVVIPEAFFGQGTRLTVV.

This clonotype has a count of ten or more. The chain combines TRBV18 with TRBJ2-5; weak D call: TRBD2 (6 bases). The V and J ends lost 1 base and 2 bases respectively, with 11 bases between them. The CDR3 runs 15 residues. Per germline, CDR1 KGHSH and CDR2 LQKENI. CDR3 sequence: CASSPRGAGQETQYF. The DNA for the CDR3 is TGTGCCAGCTCACCACGGGGCGCGGGGCAAGAGACCCAGTACTTC.

In its sample, this clonotype was seen many times. The V call is TRBV20-1, the J call TRBJ2-7; possible D gene TRBD2, 5 bases. Germline V lookup: CDR1 DFQATT, CDR2 SNEGSKA (reference sequence). This CDR3 region has 11 residues. V was cut by 3 bases and J by 4 bases, with 7 bases left in between. The CDR3 nucleotides are TGCAGTGCTAGTAGCGTTTACGAGCAGTACTTC. It specifies CSASSVYEQYF.

This clonotype was observed at least ten times. The chain has TRBV6-2 or TRBV6-3 and TRBJ2-7; 8 bases agree with TRBD1. V gave up 5 bases and J gave up 5 bases; unmatched junction bases: 5. There are 13 residues in the CDR3. Per the germline V gene, CDR1 is MNHEY and CDR2 is SVGEGT. The CDR3 loop is CASSTGQGHEQYV. The CDR3 nucleotides read TGTGCCAGCAGTACCGGACAGGGCCACGAGCAGTACGTC.

This clonotype was recorded many times. V and J are TRBV9 and TRBJ2-1; D possibly matches TRBD1 or TRBD2 (6 bases each). Trimming stripped 0 bases from V and 1 base from J, with 11 bases between. This CDR3 comprises 16 residues. Germline V gene data show CDR1 as SGDLS and CDR2 as YYNGEE. CDR3 residues: CASSVGGAASYNEQFF. CDR3 nucleotides: TGTGCCAGCAGCGTAGGGGGGGCTGCGTCCTACAATGAGCAGTTCTTC.

This clonotype was observed once. The chain links TRBV5-1 to TRBJ2-7; 10 positions match TRBD1. V was clipped by 4 bases and J by 3 bases; unmatched bases: 10. Germline V gene lookup returns CDR1 SGHRS and CDR2 YFSETQ. The CDR3 runs to 16 residues. The CDR3 is CASSPGGQGVGYEQYV. The CDR3 DNA sequence: TGCGCCAGCAGCCCCGGAGGACAGGGGGTTGGCTACGAGCAGTACGTC.

The J gene is TRBJ2-7, the V gene TRBV6-1; 7 bases agree with TRBD2. Trimming cost V 4 bases and J 6 bases; bases outside gene matches: 12. This CDR3 is 15 amino acids long. The germline V gene has CDR1 MNHNS and CDR2 SASEGT. The CDR3 protein is CASSVLANGMGEQYV. In DNA form, the CDR3 reads TGTGCCAGCAGTGTACTAGCGAACGGAATGGGCGAGCAGTACGTC.

At least ten counts were recorded for this clonotype. This chain links TRBV5-8 with TRBJ2-1, with TRBD1 matching over 7 bases. Looked up from germline, CDR1 is SGHTS and CDR2 is YDEGEE. There are 16 residues in the CDR3. V was pared by 1 base and J by 9 bases, with 13 bases of the junction left unmatched. The CDR3 nucleotides read TGTGCCAGCAGCTTGCGGACAGGACGCACGAACGGTGAGCAGTTCTTC. Its protein is CASSLRTGRTNGEQFF.

This clonotype was recorded a few times. V gene TRBV6-2 or TRBV6-3 combines with J gene TRBJ2-7, with D hard to call. CDR1 is MNHEY, CDR2 SVGEGT, per germline. The CDR3 contains 14 residues. The V and J ends lost 2 bases and 5 bases respectively, with 13 bases between them. CDR3 DNA: TGTGCCAGCAGTTACGTCAAACTGACGGACGAGCAGTACTTC. It encodes CASSYVKLTDEQYF.

This clonotype was observed a handful of times. Germline and junction disagree at one end, which may indicate a read error. The chain is built from TRBV3-1 and TRBJ1-6; TRBD1 might be the D (5 bases). Germline V gives CDR1 LGHDT, CDR2 YNNKEL (reference sequence). The CDR3 contains 13 residues. In nucleotides, the CDR3 is TGTGCCAGCAGCCAAGGAGTTGGAGGGGCCCCCCAATTT. Translated, it gives CASSQGVGGAPQF.

This clonotype was seen many times. The CDR3 sequence: CASSLVGQGFDTQYF. CDR3 DNA: TGTGCCAGCAGCTTAGTTGGACAGGGTTTCGATACGCAGTATTTT. The chain uses TRBV7-2 and TRBJ2-3, with TRBD1 identical over 8 bases. Per germline, CDR1 SGHTA and CDR2 FQGNSA. The ends lost 1 base at V and 6 bases at J; junction bases unmatched: 6. The CDR3 has 15 residues.

There are many counts of this clonotype. The rearrangement links TRBV18 to TRBJ1-4; D uncertain. Trimming took off 6 bases at V and 5 bases at J, with 7 bases between the two ends. CDR3 length equals 12 residues. From germline, CDR1 is KGHSH and CDR2 LQKENI. CDR3 DNA sequence: TGTGCCAGCTCCCGACGGAATGAAAAACTGTTTTTT. Translated: CASSRRNEKLFF.

This clonotype was picked up many times. V usage is TRBV5-5 and J usage is TRBJ2-7; D not certain. V lost 2 bases and J lost 6, with 9 bases in between. This CDR3 comprises 12 residues. The germline V gene encodes CDR1 SGHKS and CDR2 YYEKEE (reference sequence). The CDR3 sequence is CASSFSNREQYF. In DNA form, the CDR3 reads TGTGCCAGCAGCTTCTCGAACCGCGAGCAGTACTTC.

This clonotype was found many times. The chain is built from TRBV20-1 and TRBJ2-5; D gene ambiguous. Trimming took 3 bases from V and 5 from J, leaving 10 bases between them. The length of the CDR3 is 12 residues. Looked up from germline, CDR1 is DFQATT and CDR2 is SNEGSKA (reference sequence). The CDR3 bases are TGCAGTGCTAGCGCGGTGGGGGAGACCCAGTACTTC. Its translation is CSASAVGETQYF.

This clonotype was seen repeatedly, ten times or more. The rearrangement links TRBV27 to TRBJ2-2; TRBD1 aligns across 10 bases. In germline, CDR1 is MNHEY, CDR2 SMNVEV (reference sequence). J was trimmed by 2 bases and V by 5 bases; bases with no gene match: 2. The CDR3 is made up of 15 amino acids. Here the CDR3 reads CASSRDRGNTGELFF. In nucleotides, the CDR3 is TGTGCCAGCAGTCGGGACAGGGGTAACACCGGGGAGCTGTTTTTT.

At least ten counts were recorded for this clonotype. The chain carries TRBV20-1 and TRBJ1-6; D possibly corresponds to TRBD1 (5 bases). V shed 3 bases and J shed 7 bases, with 13 bases lying between them. Germline CDR1 is DFQATT and CDR2 is SNEGSKA (reference sequence). The CDR3 loop spans 14 amino acids. CDR3 residues: CSARWGVNNSPLHF. CDR3 bases: TGCAGTGCTAGGTGGGGGGTCAACAATTCACCCCTCCACTTT.

The chain combines TRBV5-1 with TRBJ2-5, with D possibly being TRBD1 or TRBD2 (6 bases each). CDR1 and CDR2 from the germline V gene are SGHRS and YFSETQ. The CDR3 extends over 17 amino acids. V was trimmed by 2 bases and J by 2 bases, leaving 19 bases between them. CDR3 sequence reads: CASSLTGRAGTQETQYF. CDR3 DNA sequence: TGCGCCAGCAGCTTAACCGGGCGGGCGGGGACACAAGAGACCCAGTACTTC. The variable domain in full, completed from reference TRBV5-1 and TRBJ2-5, reads KAGVTQTPRYLIKTRGQQVTLSCSPISGHRSVSWYQQTPGQGLQFLFEYFSETQRNKGNFPGRFSGRQFSNSRSEMNVSTLELGDSALYLCASSLTGRAGTQETQYFGPGTRLLVL.

There are a few counts of this clonotype. The V and J genes are TRBV12-3 or TRBV12-4 and TRBJ1-6; D may be TRBD1 (6 bases). CDR3 length: 14 residues. Deletions cut 6 bases from V and 6 bases from J, with 12 bases between. The CDR3 DNA follows: TGTGCCAGCAGACAGGGTTCGTTTAATTCACCCCTCCACTTT. Translated, it gives CASRQGSFNSPLHF.

V gene TRBV4-2 combines with J gene TRBJ1-1; TRBD1 might be the D (5 bases). Germline lookup yields CDR1 LGHNA and CDR2 YNFKEQ. V lost 4 bases and J 1 base, leaving 16 bases between the germline ends. The CDR3 has 16 residues. The CDR3 sequence is CASSPQSGLTNTEAFF. The CDR3 DNA sequence: TGTGCCAGCAGCCCCCAATCGGGACTGACGAACACTGAAGCTTTCTTT.

This clonotype was observed a handful of times. DNA of the CDR3: TGTGCCAGCAGGACAGGGGGGACCACTGAAGCTTTCTTT. The encoded protein is CASRTGGTTEAFF. This chain connects TRBV12-3 or TRBV12-4 to TRBJ1-1; the match to TRBD1 covers 9 bases. This CDR3 spans 13 amino acids. V trimming: 6 bases; J trimming: 4 bases; junction bases outside the gene matches: 3.

This clonotype was counted only a few times. The V gene is TRBV21-1, the J gene TRBJ2-7. TRBV21-1 is shown as a pseudogene. This CDR3 is built from 13 residues. The chain's CDR3 is CASSKRIPYEQYV. CDR3 in DNA: TGTGCCAGCAGCAAACGGATCCCCTACGAGCAGTACGTC.

The V and J genes are TRBV7-2 and TRBJ1-1, with D uncertain. Germline CDR1 and CDR2: SGHTA and FQGNSA. Trimming removed 1 base from V and 1 base from J, with 7 bases in between. This CDR3 has 14 residues. The CDR3 sequence: CASSLGHPNTEAFF. CDR3 bases: TGTGCCAGCAGCTTAGGACACCCGAACACTGAAGCTTTCTTT.

This clonotype was recorded a few times. This chain joins TRBV10-3 and TRBJ1-3, with TRBD1 matching over 8 bases. This CDR3 has 14 amino acids. The V segment lost 5 bases and the J segment 3 bases; nucleotides outside the gene matches: 3. CDR1 is ENHRY and CDR2 is SYGVKD in the germline V gene. The CDR3 DNA reads as TGTGCCATCAGTCTTGGACAGGGTGGAAACACCATATATTTT. Residues: CAISLGQGGNTIYF.

This clonotype appeared a few times. The chain carries TRBV10-3 and TRBJ2-2, with 8 bases aligning to TRBD2. Germline CDR1 is ENHRY and CDR2 is SYGVKD. The CDR3 totals 15 residues. V shed 10 bases, J shed 8 bases, and the junction held 15 bases outside the gene matches. The CDR3 DNA reads TGTGCCAGCGGCTCCCAGGGGACTAGAATAGGGGAGCTGTTTTTT. The encoded protein is CASGSQGTRIGELFF.

The rearrangement links TRBV5-4 to TRBJ2-3; no definite D call. This CDR3 is built from 13 residues. CDR1 and CDR2 (germline): SGHNT, YYREEE (reference sequence). CDR3 amino acids: CAARTTSTDTQYF. CDR3 sequence (DNA): TGTGCAGCCCGTACTACCAGCACAGATACGCAGTATTTT.